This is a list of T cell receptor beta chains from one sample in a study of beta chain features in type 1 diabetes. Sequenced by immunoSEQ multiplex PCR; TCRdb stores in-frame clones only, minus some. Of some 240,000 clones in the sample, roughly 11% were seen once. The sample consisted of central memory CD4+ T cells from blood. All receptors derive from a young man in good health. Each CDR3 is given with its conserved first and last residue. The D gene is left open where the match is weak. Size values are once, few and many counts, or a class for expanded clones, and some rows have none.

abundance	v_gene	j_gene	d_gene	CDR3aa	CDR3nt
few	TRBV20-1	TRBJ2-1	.	CSAGRDLGQFF	TGCAGTGCTGGCCGGGACCTGGGGCAGTTCTTC
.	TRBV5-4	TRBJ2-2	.	CASGQTSWNDNTGELFF	TGTGCCAGCGGTCAGACTAGTTGGAACGATAACACCGGGGAGCTGTTTTTT
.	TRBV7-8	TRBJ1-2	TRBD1	CASSQDRAYGYTF	TGTGCCAGCAGCCAAGACAGGGCCTATGGCTACACCTTC
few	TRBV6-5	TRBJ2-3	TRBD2	CASSPGTSGLDTQYF	TGTGCCAGCAGTCCCGGGACTAGCGGGTTAGATACGCAGTATTTT
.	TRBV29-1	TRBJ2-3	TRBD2	CSVEGAGGYTDTQYF	TGCAGCGTTGAAGGGGCGGGAGGCTACACAGATACGCAGTATTTT
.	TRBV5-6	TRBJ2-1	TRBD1	CASSLTGRDEQFF	TGTGCCAGCAGTTTGACAGGGAGAGATGAGCAGTTCTTC
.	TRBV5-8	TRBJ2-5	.	CASSFWAETQYF	TGTGCCAGCAGCTTCTGGGCGGAGACCCAGTACTTC
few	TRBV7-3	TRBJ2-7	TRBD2	CASSRGGSSYEQYF	TGTGCCAGCAGCCGCGGGGGGAGCTCCTACGAGCAGTACTTC
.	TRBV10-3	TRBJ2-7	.	CAISEGGPWGDSYEQYF	TGTGCCATCAGTGAGGGGGGCCCCTGGGGTGACTCCTACGAGCAGTACTTC
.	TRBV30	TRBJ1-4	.	CAWSPGGTNEKLFF	TGTGCCTGGAGCCCAGGCGGAACTAATGAAAAACTGTTTTTT
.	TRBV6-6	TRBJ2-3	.	CASSYWDPTDTQYF	TGTGCCAGCAGTTACTGGGACCCTACAGATACGCAGTATTTT
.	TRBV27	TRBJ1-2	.	CASSPTGRERYGYTF	TGTGCCAGCAGCCCGACTGGCAGGGAACGCTATGGCTACACCTTC
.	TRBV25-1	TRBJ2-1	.	CASSERRRTGVDEQFF	TGTGCCAGCAGTGAGCGGAGAAGGACTGGGGTTGATGAGCAGTTCTTC
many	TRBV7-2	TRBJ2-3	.	CASSHLTATDTQYF	TGTGCCAGCAGCCACCTGACAGCCACAGATACGCAGTATTTT
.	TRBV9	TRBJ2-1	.	CASSVVIGGPKEEQFF	TGTGCCAGCAGCGTAGTTATAGGGGGACCGAAAGAAGAGCAGTTCTTC
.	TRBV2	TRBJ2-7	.	CARNQRPEAYEQYF	TGTGCCAGAAATCAAAGGCCAGAGGCCTACGAGCAGTACTTC
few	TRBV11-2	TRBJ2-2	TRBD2	CASSSRIAGFSGELFF	TGTGCCAGCAGCTCCCGGATAGCGGGATTTTCCGGGGAGCTGTTTTTT
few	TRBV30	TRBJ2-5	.	CAARGLETQYF	TGTGCTGCAAGGGGCCTAGAGACCCAGTACTTC
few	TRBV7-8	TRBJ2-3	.	CASSLARRHDTDTQYF	TGTGCCAGCAGCTTAGCCCGCAGACACGACACAGATACGCAGTATTTT
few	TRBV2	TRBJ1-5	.	CASSERAGNQPQHF	TGTGCCAGCAGTGAAAGGGCAGGCAATCAGCCCCAGCATTTT
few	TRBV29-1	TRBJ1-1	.	CSALTPGNTEAFF	TGCAGCGCGTTAACCCCGGGGAACACTGAAGCTTTCTTT
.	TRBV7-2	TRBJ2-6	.	CASSSFDESGANVLTF	TGTGCCAGCAGCTCCTTCGACGAGTCTGGGGCCAACGTCCTGACTTTC
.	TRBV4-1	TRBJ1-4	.	CASSPSRVLPTNEKLFF	TGCGCCAGCAGCCCGAGTCGGGTTTTGCCGACTAATGAAAAACTGTTTTTT
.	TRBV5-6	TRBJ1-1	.	CASSLLGQNTEAFF	TGTGCCAGCAGCTTGCTCGGACAGAACACTGAAGCTTTCTTT
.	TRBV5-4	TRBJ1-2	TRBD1	CASSSGTVRINYGYTF	TGTGCCAGCAGCTCAGGGACAGTCCGAATCAACTATGGCTACACCTTC
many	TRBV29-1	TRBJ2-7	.	CSVGSAGPYEQYF	TGCAGCGTTGGCTCTGCGGGACCCTACGAGCAGTACTTC
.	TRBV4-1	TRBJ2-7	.	CASSQADFLGSSSYEQYF	TGCGCCAGCAGCCAAGCGGACTTTTTGGGATCGAGCTCCTACGAGCAGTACTTC
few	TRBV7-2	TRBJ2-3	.	CASSTYGSSGDTQYF	TGTGCCAGCAGCACCTATGGGAGTTCGGGAGATACGCAGTATTTT
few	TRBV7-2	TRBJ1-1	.	CASSAGFGTEAFF	TGTGCCAGCAGCGCTGGGTTCGGCACTGAAGCTTTCTTT
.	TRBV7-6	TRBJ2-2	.	CASSLNSLRGTGELFF	TGTGCCAGCAGCTTAAATTCTTTGAGGGGTACCGGGGAGCTGTTTTTT
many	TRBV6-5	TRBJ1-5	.	CASSYQGNQPQHF	TGTGCCAGCAGTTACCAGGGCAATCAGCCCCAGCATTTT
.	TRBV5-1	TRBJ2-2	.	CASSSGYSTGELFF	TGCGCCAGCAGCTCCGGGTATTCCACCGGGGAGCTGTTTTTT
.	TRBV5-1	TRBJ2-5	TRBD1	CASSLRDRGRETQYF	TGCGCCAGCAGCTTGAGGGACAGGGGCCGGGAGACCCAGTACTTC
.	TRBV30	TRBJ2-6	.	CAWAIQEAGANVLTF	TGTGCCTGGGCAATCCAGGAGGCTGGGGCCAACGTCCTGACTTTC
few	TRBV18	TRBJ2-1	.	CASSQSPGGRGMNEQFF	TGTGCCAGCTCACAGTCCCCCGGAGGGAGGGGGATGAATGAGCAGTTCTTC
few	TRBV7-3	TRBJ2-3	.	CASSSQQGSTDTQYF	TGTGCCAGCAGCTCCCAGCAGGGTAGCACAGATACGCAGTATTTT
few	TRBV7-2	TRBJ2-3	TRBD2	CASSLVTSGRIKDTQYF	TGTGCCAGCAGCTTAGTGACTAGCGGGAGGATCAAAGATACGCAGTATTTT
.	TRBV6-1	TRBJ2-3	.	CASSEALWDTQYF	TGTGCCAGCAGTGAAGCGCTGTGGGATACGCAGTATTTT
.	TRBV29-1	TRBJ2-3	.	CSVKRDGTDTQYF	TGCAGCGTTAAACGGGACGGGACAGATACGCAGTATTTT
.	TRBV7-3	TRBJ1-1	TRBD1	CASSKDRVGEAFF	TGTGCCAGCAGCAAAGACAGGGTGGGTGAAGCTTTCTTT
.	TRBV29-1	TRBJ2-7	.	CSVEREGASSYEQYF	TGCAGCGTTGAGAGGGAGGGGGCGAGCTCCTACGAGCAGTACTTC
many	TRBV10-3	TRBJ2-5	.	CATGRAEQETQYF	TGTGCCACGGGACGGGCCGAGCAAGAGACCCAGTACTTC
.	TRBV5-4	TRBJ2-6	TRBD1	CASKGQGVTGANVLTF	TGTGCCAGCAAGGGACAGGGGGTTACTGGGGCCAACGTCCTGACTTTC
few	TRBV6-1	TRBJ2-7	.	CASKRDRDLTYEQYF	TGTGCCAGCAAACGGGACCGGGACCTAACATACGAGCAGTACTTC
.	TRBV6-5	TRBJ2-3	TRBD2	CASSYEASGRADTQYF	TGTGCCAGCAGTTACGAGGCTAGCGGGAGGGCAGATACGCAGTATTTT
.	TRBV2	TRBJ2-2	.	CASKGHLGTGELFF	TGTGCCAGCAAGGGCCACCTCGGAACCGGGGAGCTGTTTTTT
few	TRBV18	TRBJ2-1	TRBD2	CASSPSTSGSSYNEQFF	TGTGCCAGCTCACCGTCGACTAGCGGGAGCTCCTACAATGAGCAGTTCTTC
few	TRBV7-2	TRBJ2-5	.	CASSFGQQETQYF	TGTGCCAGCAGCTTCGGGCAGCAAGAGACCCAGTACTTC
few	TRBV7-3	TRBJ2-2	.	CASSLNHAPGELFF	TGTGCCAGCAGCTTGAATCACGCGCCCGGGGAGCTGTTTTTT
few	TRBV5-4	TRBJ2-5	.	CASSLRLGFETQYF	TGTGCCAGCAGCTTACGGCTAGGTTTCGAGACCCAGTACTTC
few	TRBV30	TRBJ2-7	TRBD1	CAWSPGQGAYEQYF	TGTGCCTGGAGTCCGGGACAGGGGGCGTACGAGCAGTACTTC
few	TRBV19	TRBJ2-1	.	CASSIGRSSYNEQFF	TGTGCCAGTAGTATAGGGCGTAGCTCCTACAATGAGCAGTTCTTC
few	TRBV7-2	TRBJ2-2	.	CASSYGPNTGELFF	TGTGCCAGCAGCTACGGACCAAACACCGGGGAGCTGTTTTTT
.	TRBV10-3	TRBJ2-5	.	CAISDRERETQYF	TGTGCCATCAGTGACAGGGAAAGAGAGACCCAGTACTTC